These 13 T cell receptor beta chains share one sample of origin, sequenced in a study of cytomegalovirus exposure and HLA in healthy donors. 60 Vbeta and 13 Jbeta primers were used in PCR. Sequenced by immunoSEQ multiplex PCR; TCRdb stores in-frame clones only, minus some. Seen here are fewer than 250,000 clones, 60% to 80% observed once, and the top ten hold 2.5% to 4%. The sequenced sample consisted of PBMCs. These receptors were taken from a young woman in good health and CMV-seropositive.

V usage is TRBV9 and J usage is TRBJ1-2; a weak D match, TRBD1 (6 bases). There are 14 residues in the CDR3. The V gene's germline CDR1 is SGDLS and CDR2 YYNGEE. The V and J ends lost 0 bases and 5 bases respectively, with 11 bases between them. CDR3 sequence (DNA): TGTGCCAGCAGCGTAGGTAGTCAGGGGTATGGCTACACCTTC. This sequence encodes CASSVGSQGYGYTF.

This clone was picked up a small number of times. The V call is TRBV28, the J call TRBJ2-7, with 12 bases matching TRBD2. Trimming at V came to 5 bases and at J to 3 bases, leaving 11 bases not matched to a gene. The CDR3 is 17 residues long. Germline V CDR1 and CDR2: MDHEN, SYDVKM. The CDR3 loop is CASSPSTSGGPHYEQYF. The DNA of the CDR3 is TGTGCCAGCAGTCCATCGACTAGCGGGGGACCTCACTACGAGCAGTACTTC.

The genes are TRBV5-1 and TRBJ2-2; TRBD2 agrees at 12 bases. Per germline, CDR1 SGHRS and CDR2 YFSETQ. The CDR3 runs 15 residues. The V gene end was trimmed by 5 bases and the J gene end by 6 bases; junction bases not matched to a gene: 5. CDR3 protein: CASRNLAGGPGELFF. CDR3 DNA sequence: TGCGCCAGCAGGAATCTAGCGGGAGGGCCCGGGGAGCTGTTTTTT.

The chain uses TRBV2 and TRBJ2-1; 7 positions agree with TRBD2. Germline V gene data show CDR1 as SNHLY and CDR2 as FYNNEI. CDR3 length: 13 amino acids. With V trimmed by 8 bases and J by 8 bases, 9 bases remained unmatched. The CDR3 spells CASSREEGYEQFF. For the CDR3, the DNA is TGTGCCAGCTCACGGGAGGAGGGATATGAGCAGTTCTTC. Full variable domain (remainder filled in from reference TRBV2 and TRBJ2-1): EPEVTQTPSHQVTQMGQEVILRCVPISNHLYFYWYRQILGQKVEFLVSFYNNEISEKSEIFDDQFSVERPDGSNFTLKIRSTKLEDSAMYFCASSREEGYEQFFGPGTRLTVL.

A note on this clone: The same CDR3 can be traced to other DNA sequences in this sample. V and J are TRBV5-6 and TRBJ2-2, with a possible D match to TRBD1 (5 bases). Germline V gene data show CDR1 as SGHDT and CDR2 as YYEEEE. CDR3 length equals 13 residues. Trimming took 0 bases from V and 5 from J, leaving 5 bases between them. CDR3 in DNA: TGTGCCAGCAGCTTGGCAGGGACCGGGGAGCTGTTTTTT. Encoded protein: CASSLAGTGELFF.

The table lists this clone with a few counts. CDR3 sequence reads: CASSLDFQETQYF. CDR3 nucleotide sequence: TGTGCCAGCTCACTGGACTTCCAAGAGACCCAGTACTTC. This chain uses TRBV18 with TRBJ2-5; TRBD2 is a possible D gene (5 bases). V was pared by 4 bases and J by 1 base, with 7 bases between. Germline V gene sequence: CDR1 KGHSH, CDR2 LQKENI. The CDR3 runs to 13 residues.

CDR3 DNA sequence: TGTGCCAGCAGCTACACTTTTCGACTAGCGGGAGGATGGGGCGAGCAGTACTTC. Protein product: CASSYTFRLAGGWGEQYF. The V gene is TRBV7-9, the J gene TRBJ2-7, with 13 bases aligning to TRBD2. CDR1 and CDR2 (germline): SEHNR, FQNEAQ (reference sequence). The V and J ends lost 4 bases and 6 bases, in that order; junction bases with no gene match: 15. The length of the CDR3 is 18 residues.

The chain has TRBV5-1 and TRBJ2-7, with D possibly matching TRBD1 (7 bases). The germline gives CDR1 SGHRS, CDR2 YFSETQ. V was shortened by 0 bases and J by 4 bases, with 11 bases between the two germline ends. The CDR3 length is 14 residues. The CDR3 DNA reads as TGCGCCAGCAGCTTGGTGGAGGGGGCGTACGAGCAGTACTTC. Residues: CASSLVEGAYEQYF. The full variable domain, rest sourced from reference TRBV5-1 and TRBJ2-7, is KAGVTQTPRYLIKTRGQQVTLSCSPISGHRSVSWYQQTPGQGLQFLFEYFSETQRNKGNFPGRFSGRQFSNSRSEMNVSTLELGDSALYLCASSLVEGAYEQYFGPGTRLTVT.

This chain uses TRBV11-3 with TRBJ2-3, with D unclear. Trimming cost V 5 bases and J 6 bases, with 9 bases left between them. The CDR3 sequence is 12 residues long. Germline CDR1 SGHNT, CDR2 YENEEA. CDR3: CASSHPRDTQYF. The CDR3 nucleotides read TGTGCCAGCAGCCACCCACGGGATACGCAGTATTTT.

This sequence joins TRBV5-1 and TRBJ2-2; a possible D gene is TRBD1 (5 bases). The V gene's germline CDR1 is SGHRS and CDR2 YFSETQ. The CDR3 runs to 13 residues. The V and J ends lost 4 bases and 4 bases respectively, with 8 bases between them. The chain's CDR3 is CASSPDSTGELFF. The CDR3, as DNA: TGCGCCAGCAGCCCCGACAGCACCGGGGAGCTGTTTTTT.

The J gene is TRBJ2-1, the V gene TRBV5-6; 8 nucleotides agree with TRBD2. V trimming: 5 bases; J trimming: 6 bases; junction bases outside the gene matches: 10. Germline lookup yields CDR1 SGHDT and CDR2 YYEEEE. CDR3 length: 15 residues. CDR3 amino acids: CASRIRTSRSNEQFF. The DNA of the CDR3 is TGTGCCAGCAGGATTCGGACTAGCAGATCCAATGAGCAGTTCTTC.

This clone was counted between two and nine times. The chain uses TRBV5-1 and TRBJ2-7; no clear D. In germline, CDR1 is SGHRS, CDR2 YFSETQ. The CDR3 consists of 15 residues. Trimming removed 8 bases from V and 4 bases from J, with 22 bases in between. The CDR3 sequence is CASFFKQKAAYEQYF. The CDR3 DNA follows: TGCGCCAGTTTTTTCAAGCAGAAGGCGGCATACGAGCAGTACTTC. Complete variable domain (other parts from reference TRBV5-1 and TRBJ2-7): KAGVTQTPRYLIKTRGQQVTLSCSPISGHRSVSWYQQTPGQGLQFLFEYFSETQRNKGNFPGRFSGRQFSNSRSEMNVSTLELGDSALYLCASFFKQKAAYEQYFGPGTRLTVT.

This rearrangement joins TRBV5-6 to TRBJ2-3; D remains ambiguous. Deletions cut 6 bases from V and 7 bases from J, with 18 bases between. Germline assignment: CDR1 SGHDT and CDR2 YYEEEE. This CDR3 region has 14 residues. The CDR3 bases are TGTGCCAGCACCCACCCCCCCGGTATGAATACGCAGTATTTT. Its translation: CASTHPPGMNTQYF. Full variable domain (rest looked up from reference TRBV5-6 and TRBJ2-3): DAGVTQSPTHLIKTRGQQVTLRCSPKSGHDTVSWYQQALGQGPQFIFQYYEEEERQRGNFPDRFSGHQFPNYSSELNVNALLLGDSALYLCASTHPPGMNTQYFGPGTRLTVL.